This T cell receptor beta chain was retrieved from a study of cytomegalovirus exposure and HLA in healthy donors (dated by TCRdb to between 2016 and 2019). Regarding the research as a whole: An earlier analysis of approximately 640 of the donors reported roughly 300 Gb of sequence data and 120 million or so unique TCR beta sequences from roughly 180 million T cells. Roughly 300 gigabases of sequencing data and around 85 million unique TCR sequences made up an early release that covered roughly 670 HLA-typed donors. About five DR-DQ haplotypes were treated as single units for association and clustering because of strong linkage in the cohort. The number of donors typed differed by locus, with about 629-630 for A, B, C, DRB1 and DQB1, roughly 550 for DQA1, 600 to 610 for DPA1, and over 400 for DPB1. Besides the first cohort of under 700 subjects, a separate validation cohort made up of 90 to 150 different subjects was used. Among the roughly 370 genotyped donors, 81% belonged to the genetic ancestry cluster associated with self-reported Caucasian donors. Every repertoire in the discovery cohort had been generated on one and the same sequencing platform. In the later analysis, no new phenotypic data were used to find candidate immune exposures; instead, reliance was placed on TCR beta sequences and their occurrence across donors. Class I and class II HLA loci were covered by the typing at four-digit resolution. An earlier analysis of fewer than 700 of the donors applied high-throughput TCR beta sequencing to assess whether each TCR beta V gene segment acted as functional or pseudogenic. Across some 400 genotyped donors of the cohort, an average of about 240,000 unique TCR beta nucleotide sequences per donor were sequenced, and around 20% of those sequences were non-productive. The study aimed to test whether signatures of past pathogen exposure could be identified by cataloging public T cell receptors. A later analysis re-examined previously published TCR beta repertoires from more than 650 donors and added high-resolution HLA genotyping to investigate patterns of TCR occurrence. Donor age, sex, ethnicity and CMV serostatus were collected together with the repertoire data. Using immunosequencing, the study profiled T cell repertoires from approximately 700 subjects and related those repertoires to cytomegalovirus serostatus. The study combined high-throughput TCR immunosequencing, statistical association of individual TCRs with disease status, and machine learning to predict cytomegalovirus infection status. A later genetic analysis used genome-wide SNP genotypes for about 55% of the 666 donors, treating that subset as a discovery cohort.

In total, more than 500 healthy bone marrow donors made up the cohort. Cohort members were all nominally healthy when sampled, although unrecorded immune exposures were likely present. Of the 710 or so cohort members, 289 had a positive CMV serostatus and 352 had a negative one, while no CMV serostatus was recorded for the donor. Every donor gave a peripheral blood sample, and the peripheral blood mononuclear cells from that sample were used for TCR beta sequencing. The Qiagen DNeasy Blood Extraction Kit was used to extract genomic DNA from the blood cell samples. Notes on this clone: Its antigen is currently not known. Within one base of it there is no much larger clone, and no base qualities were kept.

To prepare the library, the immunoSEQ multiplex PCR assay was applied. The multiplex PCR relied on a mix of 60 forward primers for TCR Vbeta segments and 13 reverse primers for TCR Jbeta segments. The CDR3 region of rearranged TCR beta genes was amplified from genomic DNA by a multiplex PCR assay. On the Illumina HiSeq System, the amplified TCR beta libraries were sequenced as 87-base-pair reads. On the authors' methods: Across the 600 to 700 repertoires, a later analysis counted approximately 83 million unique TCR beta chains, some 11 million of which were shared by at least two donors. A nearest-neighbor algorithm error-corrected the raw reads and collapsed the reads into unique sequences, merging closely related sequences to remove PCR and sequencing errors. Alignment of CDR3 sequences to IMGT reference sequences was used to assign V, D and J gene segments. For a sequence to be retained, at least a six-nucleotide match to both a V gene segment and a J gene segment was required. A rearrangement was called productive if the CDR3 had no stop codons and remained in frame with V and J, and every other rearrangement was called non-productive. Following IMGT convention, CDR3 was defined as the stretch from the second conserved V-encoded cysteine up to the conserved J-encoded phenylalanine. The earlier analysis of more than 450 of the donors excluded sequences that lacked an unambiguous match to a single V gene segment. In an earlier analysis of approximately 590 of the donors, a V segment was called functional when productive rearrangements were above 56.7%, and segregating when the standard deviation between donors exceeded 5%. A statistical classification framework was built for diagnosing cytomegalovirus status from the catalog of TCR beta chain sequences. V and J gene assignment, in a later analysis, came from comparing TCR nucleotide sequences with IMGT/GENE-DB human TR gene sequences. In a later analysis, CDR3 sequences and most-parsimonious VDJ recombination scenarios were assigned using the TCRdist pipeline. In a later analysis, every TCR beta chain was defined by the combination of its CDR3 amino acid sequence and its V-gene family, and reads without a unique V-gene family were dropped. In a later analysis, fewer than 650 highly shared, low-generation-probability nucleotide sequences were removed to address suspected cross-contamination and a sequencing artifact. A later analysis calculated a clonal expansion index for each public chain from normalized within-repertoire ranks of inferred template counts. Generation probabilities in a later analysis came from a VDJ recombination model fitted to out-of-frame rearrangements, and those results were checked against IGoR. A later analysis scored TCR-TCR, TCR-HLA and TCR-CMV co-occurrence with hypergeometric tests, applying a repertoire-size bias correction to TCR pairs. A later analysis estimated false discovery rates by permuting HLA or CMV assignments 20 times. In a later analysis, co-occurring TCRs were grouped using DBSCAN, with TCRdist sequence similarity added in when clustering inside HLA-allele-positive subsets. Repertoires with fewer than 30,000 or more than 120,000 public chains were left out of co-occurrence clustering, as were five repertoires with anomalous nucleotide sharing. Drawn from immuneACCESS, this table holds only the in-frame rearrangements with V and J called that TCRdb kept. Clones are partly lost; checked studies trace under half to an unresolved V gene and leave the rest unexplained. That table gives V, J and clone size, and the DNA gave D and trimming. In all, the sample holds 150,000 to 200,000 clones, and 80% to 85% of those were seen once. In total, the top ten clones hold roughly 1.9% of the sample.

The research as a whole found: The classifier was reported to diagnose cytomegalovirus status with high specificity and sensitivity in both the original and validation cohorts. Linkage disequilibrium might explain the correlated functional status among segregating V segments, but an unknown experimental factor could not be excluded. Because counts were too low, about 15 rarely observed V segments, including chromosome 9 orphons, were left out of the earlier analysis of approximately 580 of the donors. In a later analysis, HLA-associated TCR beta chains showed more clonal expansion and lower generation probabilities than non-associated chains that were equally common. HLA typing was unavailable for some donors at each locus, so association tests used only the typed subset. A later analysis reported that several top co-occurrence clusters appeared linked to parvovirus B19, influenza, CMV and Epstein-Barr virus. According to a later analysis, TCR association rates differed among HLA loci, with DRB1 alleles showing the most associated TCRs and HLA-C alleles showing the fewest. Most CMV-associated TCR beta chains appeared to be HLA-restricted in a later analysis, and the HLA associations seemed to be driven largely by CMV exposure. The cohort was sequenced for TCR beta chains only, and without alpha or paired-chain data the features that could be detected were limited. According to a later genetic analysis, donors in an Asian-associated ancestry cluster had fewer N-insertions in productive TCRs than the approximately 690-donor mean. Specific HLA alleles were associated with around 18,000 TCR beta sequences at a false discovery rate of 0.05 in a later analysis. A cluster of highly shared sequence variants was judged likely to be a technical artifact of the sequencing pipeline. The authors suggested that the approach could potentially be extended to other disease states and immunological phenotypes. In vitro tests confirmed that a few of the cytomegalovirus-associated TCR beta chains recognize cytomegalovirus antigens. Strong co-occurrence of HLA alleles, especially DR and DQ, made assigning TCR associations to individual alleles difficult. Most TCR sequences were observed very rarely across donors, whereas some public TCRs were present in many individuals. V-gene and J-gene trimming of TCR beta chains was associated with a missense DCLRE1C variant in a later genetic analysis, and the association was replicated in an independent cohort. Immune exposure information for the cohort was limited to CMV serostatus. In an earlier analysis of some 500 of the donors, most TCR beta V segments appeared in productive rearrangements about 87% or about 30% of the time, broadly matching IMGT annotations. Sequencing depth was assumed to be roughly uniform across donors in the presence/absence analyses, though that assumption may not hold. A further reported finding was that TCR beta sequences accurately predicted the HLA-A and HLA-B alleles for most subjects in the first cohort. A total of roughly 160 TCR beta chains were listed by the study as associated with cytomegalovirus.

The sequence derives from a human donor in good health. The sequencing sample was made of PBMCs.

The nucleotides read TGTGCCATCCGGGAGGACAGTTACAATCAGCCCCAGCATTTT. Its coded protein is CAIREDSYNQPQHF. The chain was built from TRBV10-3 and TRBJ1-5, and perhaps TRBD1 as D gene, on 6 matching bases. Its CDR3 holds 14 amino acids, cysteine through phenylalanine. The CDR3 DNA has 42 bases and is translated from base 1. In the germline V gene, CDR1 corresponds to ENHRY and CDR2 to SYGVKD. V is shortened by 8 bases, J by 3 bases, and the region joining them spans 14 bases.